One sample yielded the 2 T cell receptor beta chains listed below, sequenced in a study of OX40 agonist ivuxolimab in advanced cancers. Profiling relied on immunoSEQ multiplex PCR, and the TCRdb table lists in-frame clones only, not all of them. The profile shows about 92,000 clones, about 80% of them singletons. Material: CD4+ or CD8+ T cells sorted from blood, obtained in a trial of the OX40 agonist ivuxolimab. All receptors come from an adult with an advanced solid tumor such as melanoma, head and neck, liver or kidney cancer.

The chain recombines TRBV5-1 with TRBJ2-3; 8 bases line up with TRBD1. The germline V gene has CDR1 SGHRS and CDR2 YFSETQ. There are 15 residues in the CDR3. The junction had 6 bases not matched to a gene; V was cut back by 4 bases and J by 2 bases. Here the CDR3 DNA reads TGCGCCAGCAGCCCCCGGACAGGGCCCACAGATACGCAGTATTTT. Protein: CASSPRTGPTDTQYF.

The chain joins TRBV5-5 to TRBJ1-6, with 10 bases that match TRBD1. V lost 0 bases to trimming and J lost 3 bases; unmatched junction nucleotides: 6. Germline V gene lookup returns CDR1 SGHKS and CDR2 YYEKEE (reference sequence). This CDR3 is 18 amino acids long. CDR3 sequence reads: CASSLGDRGAHYNSPLHF. The CDR3 coding sequence is TGTGCCAGCAGCTTGGGGGACAGGGGCGCCCACTATAATTCACCCCTCCACTTT.